A single sample gave rise to the 22 T cell receptor beta chains below, sequenced in a study of blood T cell repertoires in COVID-19. The data were produced by immunoSEQ multiplex PCR, yet TCRdb's version contains in-frame clones alone and is incomplete. The sample contains about 330,000 clones, approximately 85% of which appear only once. Input material: peripheral blood. Receptors originate from a human donor in a cohort sampled during active COVID-19.

The chain recombines TRBV30 with TRBJ2-1; D is undetermined. This CDR3 contains 16 residues. V was cut by 3 bases and J by 5 bases, with 20 bases left in between. Germline lookup yields CDR1 GTSNPN and CDR2 SVGIG (reference sequence). As DNA, the CDR3 is TGTGCCTGGAGCCCAAAAGTGCGGCTAATAAACAATGAGCAGTTCTTC. Translation: CAWSPKVRLINNEQFF.

V and J are TRBV18 and TRBJ1-1; possibly TRBD1 for D (6 bases). CDR3 length: 16 residues. Deletions cut 6 bases from V and 4 bases from J, with 21 bases between. Germline lookup yields CDR1 KGHSH and CDR2 LQKENI. CDR3 in DNA: TGTGCCAGCTCTCTTACGCCCGGGACAACGGGCACTGAAGCTTTCTTT. Protein: CASSLTPGTTGTEAFF.

V usage is TRBV5-6 and J usage is TRBJ2-3; tentatively, D is TRBD2 (6 bases). This CDR3 comprises 17 residues. CDR1 is SGHDT, CDR2 YYEEEE, per germline. Trimming took off 3 bases at V and 8 bases at J, with 25 bases between the two ends. The CDR3 spells CASSSTRTSGGSGTQYF. The DNA of the CDR3 is TGTGCCAGCAGCTCCACCCGAACTAGTGGGGGGAGTGGTACGCAGTATTTT.

The genes are TRBV7-3 and TRBJ2-1; unclear D gene. The CDR3 consists of 15 residues. V lost 4 bases, J lost 2 bases, and 12 bases lay in between. Germline V gene lookup returns CDR1 SGHTA and CDR2 FQGTGA. The CDR3 region is CASSSVQRAYNEQFF. The DNA of the CDR3 is TGTGCCAGCAGCTCGGTTCAAAGAGCCTACAATGAGCAGTTCTTC. The full variable domain, its missing parts supplied by reference TRBV7-3 and TRBJ2-1, is GAGVSQTPSNKVTEKGKYVELRCDPISGHTALYWYRQSLGQGPEFLIYFQGTGAADDSGLPNDRFFAVRPEGSVSTLKIQRTERGDSAVYLCASSSVQRAYNEQFFGPGTRLTVL.

The chain is built from TRBV23-1 and TRBJ2-3; TRBD2 aligns across 7 bases. TRBV23-1 falls under the ORF class, with uncertain function. The CDR3 runs 15 residues. The CDR3 loop is CVLSQGRAGTDTQYF. In nucleotides, the CDR3 is TGCGTCCTCAGTCAGGGTCGAGCGGGAACAGATACGCAGTATTTT.

The J gene is TRBJ2-2, the V gene TRBV7-9; 10 positions agree with TRBD1. The CDR3 totals 18 residues. CDR1 is SEHNR, CDR2 FQNEAQ, per germline (reference sequence). The junction had 9 bases not matched to a gene; V was cut back by 2 bases and J by 3 bases. CDR3 nucleotides: TGTGCCAGCAGCTTAATTCGACAGGGGGCGGGAGACACCGGGGAGCTGTTTTTT. It encodes CASSLIRQGAGDTGELFF.

This clone appeared a single time. J is TRBJ1-1 and V is TRBV30, with D perhaps TRBD1 (5 bases). This CDR3 is built from 14 residues. The germline CDR1 and CDR2 sequences are GTSNPN and SVGIG (reference sequence). V was pared by 0 bases and J by 5 bases, with 13 bases between. CDR3 amino acids: CAWSVPGEGTEAFF. CDR3 DNA: TGTGCCTGGAGTGTACCTGGGGAGGGGACTGAAGCTTTCTTT.

The chain couples TRBV6-1 to TRBJ2-2; 7 bases fit TRBD2. Unmatched junction bases numbered 1, after V lost 0 bases and J lost 9 bases. CDR1 and CDR2 from the germline V gene are MNHNS and SASEGT. This CDR3 region has 13 residues. CDR3 protein: CASSEAGTRELFF. DNA for the CDR3: TGTGCCAGCAGTGAAGCCGGGACTAGGGAGCTGTTTTTT.

The gene calls are TRBV2 and TRBJ2-2, with 7 bases matching TRBD1. This CDR3 spans 13 amino acids. The germline V gene has CDR1 SNHLY and CDR2 FYNNEI. V was pared by 6 bases and J by 8 bases, with 6 bases of the junction left unmatched. CDR3 region: CASSDRATGELFF. As DNA, the CDR3 is TGTGCCAGCAGCGACAGGGCCACAGGGGAGCTGTTTTTT.

The V gene is TRBV9, the J gene TRBJ1-2; 7 bases are a match to TRBD1. This CDR3 is built from 15 residues. J lost 4 bases, V lost 3 bases, and 9 bases had no gene match. The germline V gene encodes CDR1 SGDLS and CDR2 YYNGEE. CDR3 sequence reads: CASSASGGRAYGYTF. The CDR3 DNA is TGTGCCAGCAGCGCCTCAGGGGGACGAGCCTATGGCTACACCTTC. Variable domain in full (rest from reference TRBV9 and TRBJ1-2): DSGVTQTPKHLITATGQRVTLRCSPRSGDLSVYWYQQSLDQGLQFLIQYYNGEERAKGNILERFSAQQFPDLHSELNLSSLELGDSALYFCASSASGGRAYGYTFGSGTRLTVV.

This clone came up once. V gene TRBV2 combines with J gene TRBJ2-3, with D uncertain. The CDR3 loop spans 15 amino acids. Deletions cut 1 base from V and 4 bases from J, with 12 bases between. Germline V gene data show CDR1 as SNHLY and CDR2 as FYNNEI. In DNA, the CDR3 is TGTGCCAGCAGTGAAGTCGACACCCTATCAGATACGCAGTATTTT. Translating it yields CASSEVDTLSDTQYF.

The chain is built from TRBV27 and TRBJ1-4, with unresolved D. Germline CDR1 and CDR2: MNHEY and SMNVEV (reference sequence). The length of the CDR3 is 15 residues. Trimming stripped 6 bases from V and 8 bases from J, with 19 bases between. The CDR3 DNA sequence: TGTGCCAGCAGCGGGATTAGGAGGGAGAGGGAAAAACTGTTTTTT. As protein: CASSGIRREREKLFF.

The chain combines TRBV5-1 with TRBJ2-2; 9 nucleotides agree with TRBD1. V dropped 5 bases and J dropped 6; count of bases not matched to a gene: 8. This CDR3 is 15 amino acids long. Germline loops: CDR1 SGHRS, CDR2 YFSETQ. DNA for the CDR3: TGCGCCAGCAGTTGGACAGGGGATGTGGCCGGGGAGCTGTTTTTT. This codes for CASSWTGDVAGELFF. Combining the CDR3 with reference TRBV5-1 and TRBJ2-2 gives the whole variable domain KAGVTQTPRYLIKTRGQQVTLSCSPISGHRSVSWYQQTPGQGLQFLFEYFSETQRNKGNFPGRFSGRQFSNSRSEMNVSTLELGDSALYLCASSWTGDVAGELFFGEGSRLTVL.

The chain recombines TRBV15 with TRBJ2-2, with D perhaps matching TRBD1 (8 bases). Germline V CDR1 and CDR2: LNHNV, YYDKDF (reference sequence). V gave up 0 bases and J gave up 3 bases, with 20 bases separating them. This CDR3 has 19 residues. CDR3 loop: CATSRERTGRGKHTGELFF. The CDR3 DNA follows: TGTGCCACCAGCAGAGAGAGGACAGGGAGGGGCAAGCACACCGGGGAGCTGTTTTTT.

This clone has only a few counts. The chain has TRBV29-1 and TRBJ1-6; 8 bases fit TRBD1. The germline CDR1 and CDR2 sequences are SQVTM and ANQGSEA. V lost 5 bases, J lost 8 bases, and 5 bases stayed unmatched. The CDR3 is made up of 13 amino acids. CDR3 DNA: TGCAGCGTTAGGACAGGGACTGATTCACCCCTCCACTTT. Translation gives CSVRTGTDSPLHF.

The CDR3 DNA reads as TGTGCCAGCAGCCCGCGCGGGTACACCGGGGAGCTGTTTTTT. It is translated as CASSPRGYTGELFF. The chain recombines TRBV7-3 with TRBJ2-2; possibly TRBD2 for D (5 bases). Trimming removed 5 bases at V and 3 bases at J, with 10 bases between. In germline, CDR1 is SGHTA, CDR2 FQGTGA. The CDR3 contains 14 residues.

The V and J genes are TRBV10-1 and TRBJ2-1, with 8 bases aligning to TRBD2. V lost 4 bases and J lost 4; bases outside the gene matches: 6. The germline V gene encodes CDR1 WNHNN and CDR2 SYGVQD (reference sequence). The CDR3 spans 15 residues. The CDR3 nucleotides are TGCGCCAGCAGTGGCCCCCGGGGGGGTTACAATGAGCAGTTCTTC. Amino acid sequence: CASSGPRGGYNEQFF.

The chain uses TRBV24-1 and TRBJ2-2, with 9 bases matching TRBD2. The ends lost 0 bases at V and 7 bases at J; junction bases unmatched: 5. The germline V gene has CDR1 KGHDR and CDR2 SFDVKD. The CDR3 totals 16 residues. CDR3 DNA: TGTGCCACCAGTGATTTGTCACTAGCGGGCGGCGGGGAGCTGTTTTTT. As protein: CATSDLSLAGGGELFF.

This clone appeared once. The genes are TRBV20-1 and TRBJ1-2; D is ambiguous. V was clipped by 5 bases and J by 12 bases, with 16 bases between them. The CDR3 consists of 11 residues. In germline, CDR1 is DFQATT, CDR2 SNEGSKA (reference sequence). This CDR3 reads CSAPTVSGHTF. The CDR3 region has the DNA TGCAGTGCTCCCACAGTGTCCGGCCACACCTTC.

This chain uses TRBV7-8 with TRBJ2-4, with 9 bases aligning to TRBD1. The V and J ends lost 1 base and 0 bases, in that order; junction bases with no gene match: 10. The germline V gene encodes CDR1 SGHVS and CDR2 FQNEAQ. This CDR3 spans 19 amino acids. CDR3 sequence (DNA): TGTGCCAGCAGCTTAGTGGGACAGGGAGGGGACCTAGCCAAAAACATTCAGTACTTC. Its translation is CASSLVGQGGDLAKNIQYF.

The chain is built from TRBV28 and TRBJ1-3, with D perhaps matching TRBD1 (6 bases). Germline V gene sequence: CDR1 MDHEN, CDR2 SYDVKM. The CDR3 is made up of 14 amino acids. The ends were cut back, 6 bases at V and 4 bases at J, with 13 bases in the middle. DNA for the CDR3: TGTGCCAGCAGGCCAGGGGTTACGGGAAACACCATATATTTT. Its translation is CASRPGVTGNTIYF.

This sequence joins TRBV11-2 and TRBJ1-2; 8 bases agree with TRBD1. J gave up 8 bases and V 0 bases, and 5 bases lay outside the gene matches. This CDR3 comprises 14 residues. Germline loops: CDR1 SGHAT, CDR2 FQNNGV. CDR3 protein: CASSLDRTGLGYTF. The CDR3 region has the DNA TGTGCCAGCAGCTTAGACCGGACAGGGCTAGGCTACACCTTC.